This T cell receptor beta chain derives from a study of shared clonotypes between healthy human individuals. Looking at the study overall: Three plates were used per donor for CD4 naive, three for CD4 memory, two for CD8 naive and one for CD8 memory. Notes on the study in general: Non-shared clonotypes displayed generation probabilities falling below those of clonotypes present in all four donors.

Using about 220 ng DNA, around 30,000 T cell genomes, the sorted-subset replicate PCRs were run. The data were produced by immunoSEQ multiplex PCR, yet TCRdb's version contains in-frame clones alone and is incomplete. The sample lists about 510,000 clones, less than 96% occurring once. The CDR3 has 16 residues. Germline CDR1 reads MGHRA; CDR2 reads YSYEKL. After removal of 3 bases from V and 6 bases from J, the junction contained 12 bases not matched to a gene. Concerning this clone: Its antigen is undetermined.

Division of CD4+ cells produced a CD45RA+ naive subset and a CD45RA-negative memory subset. This receptor was taken from a woman in her 30s in good health. This chain links TRBV4-1 with TRBJ2-7; TRBD1 matches at 9 bases. Source material: naive CD4+ T cells sorted from blood. Subset of the sample: CD45RA+ positively selected. DNA of the CDR3: TGCGCCAGCAGCCATCCCCCGGGACAGGGTATGGGCGAGCAGTACTTC. It translates to CASSHPPGQGMGEQYF.